This entry lists 5 T cell receptor beta chains sequenced from one sample in a study of CD8 T cells in ankylosing spondylitis. These receptors have no identified antigens. A single record per CDR3 protein comes from TCRdb applying MiXCR to the 5' RACE reads. This table holds hundreds of thousands of distinct CDR3 sequences, about 24% found once. General study results and limits: What seemed typical of ankylosing spondylitis blood was a TCR beta motif built from several highly homologous variants.

Sample: blood, either unsorted or a sorted T cell fraction (not recorded which). The receptors here all came from a male donor with ankylosing spondylitis.

The V and J genes are TRBV7-2 and TRBJ1-2; 7 nucleotides agree with TRBD1. CDR1 and CDR2 (germline): SGHTA, FQGNSA. CDR3 length: 13 amino acids. V lost 6 bases and J lost 6; bases outside the gene matches: 7. CDR3 sequence (DNA): TGTGCCAGCAGGACGACAGGGTCGAATGGCTACACCTTC. It encodes CASRTTGSNGYTF. The whole variable domain, remainder taken from reference TRBV7-2 and TRBJ1-2, is GAGVSQSPSNKVTEKGKDVELRCDPISGHTALYWYRQSLGQGLEFLIYFQGNSAPDKSGLPSDRFSAERTGGSVSTLTIQRTQQEDSAVYLCASRTTGSNGYTFGSGTRLTVV.

The chain uses TRBV29-1 and TRBJ2-7; 11 nucleotides line up with TRBD2. In germline, CDR1 is SQVTM, CDR2 ANQGSEA. V lost 4 bases and J lost 5; bases outside the gene matches: 4. This CDR3 has 13 residues. DNA for the CDR3: TGCAGCGTTGTGGGACTAGCGGCACACGAGCAGTACTTC. Its translation: CSVVGLAAHEQYF.

This clonotype was detected a few times. The chain is built from TRBV5-1 and TRBJ2-3; 7 bases match TRBD2. Trimming at V came to 4 bases and at J to 4 bases, leaving 6 bases not matched to a gene. The CDR3 spans 14 residues. Germline-derived CDR1 and CDR2 are SGHRS and YFSETQ. This CDR3 reads CASSPGLVPDTQYF. CDR3 nucleotides: TGCGCCAGCAGCCCCGGACTAGTGCCAGATACGCAGTATTTT.

V is TRBV7-2 and J is TRBJ1-1; D uncertain. Germline V gene data show CDR1 as SGHTA and CDR2 as FQGNSA. There are 12 residues in the CDR3. Trimming stripped 6 bases from V and 1 base from J, with 6 bases between. The DNA of the CDR3 is TGTGCCAGCAGGCCAGCGAACACTGAAGCTTTCTTT. Protein product: CASRPANTEAFF.

This chain connects TRBV6-5 to TRBJ1-2; D gene uncertain. The germline V gene has CDR1 MNHEY and CDR2 SVGAGI. Trimming shortened V by 6 bases and J by 3 bases, and 8 bases separated the two germline ends. There are 12 residues in the CDR3. The CDR3 DNA sequence: TGTGCCAGCAGAAATTTTGACTATGGCTACACCTTC. Amino acids: CASRNFDYGYTF.